This T cell receptor beta chain is drawn from a study of T cells in Graves' hyperthyroidism and ophthalmopathy. The CDR3 runs to 16 residues. Germline CDR1 KGHDR, CDR2 SFDVKD. V lost 1 base, J lost 1 base, and 11 bases lay in between. What was amplified from RNA transcripts were TCR beta CDR3 regions. HTBI primers were used for first-round RT-PCR of the TCR CDR3. MiXCR, run by TCRdb on the multiplex PCR reads, gives a single entry per CDR3 protein. The sample includes about 690,000 distinct CDR3 sequences, roughly 17% seen only once; the top ten take about 14%. This clonotype occurred a few times. Hyperthyroidism was newly diagnosed in patients aged 18 to 65 (duration under 2 months).

The gene calls are TRBV24-1 and TRBJ2-3; possible D gene TRBD2, 6 bases. Material for sequencing was blood. The receptor comes from a man aged 50 to 60 with Graves' hyperthyroidism. The CDR3 coding sequence is TGTGCCACCAGTGATTTCGGGAGCGTGGGCACAGATACGCAGTATTTT. Residues: CATSDFGSVGTDTQYF.